This T cell receptor (beta chain) was sequenced during a study of cytomegalovirus exposure and HLA in healthy donors. Study-level points and caveats: Sequence variants that were highly shared formed a cluster that was likely a sequencing artifact. Fewer N-insertions than the roughly 670-donor mean were reportedly shown by an Asian-associated ancestry cluster in a later analysis.

Germline V CDR1 and CDR2: MRHNA, SNTAGT. The CDR3 runs 13 residues. Trimming pared 5 bases from V and 6 bases from J, leaving 11 bases between. PCR was performed using 60 Vbeta and 13 Jbeta primers. TCRdb's table, derived via immunoSEQ multiplex PCR, lists solely in-frame clones and lacks some. This sample's clone table lists tens of thousands of clones. Points on this clone: The antigen is not known.

The chain is built from TRBV6-4 and TRBJ1-5; no firm D call. This receptor was taken from a woman between 50 and 59 years old in good health and CMV-seropositive. The source material was PBMCs. The CDR3 is CASSRGEGQPQHF. The CDR3 DNA reads TGTGCCAGCAGTCGCGGGGAGGGTCAGCCCCAGCATTTT.